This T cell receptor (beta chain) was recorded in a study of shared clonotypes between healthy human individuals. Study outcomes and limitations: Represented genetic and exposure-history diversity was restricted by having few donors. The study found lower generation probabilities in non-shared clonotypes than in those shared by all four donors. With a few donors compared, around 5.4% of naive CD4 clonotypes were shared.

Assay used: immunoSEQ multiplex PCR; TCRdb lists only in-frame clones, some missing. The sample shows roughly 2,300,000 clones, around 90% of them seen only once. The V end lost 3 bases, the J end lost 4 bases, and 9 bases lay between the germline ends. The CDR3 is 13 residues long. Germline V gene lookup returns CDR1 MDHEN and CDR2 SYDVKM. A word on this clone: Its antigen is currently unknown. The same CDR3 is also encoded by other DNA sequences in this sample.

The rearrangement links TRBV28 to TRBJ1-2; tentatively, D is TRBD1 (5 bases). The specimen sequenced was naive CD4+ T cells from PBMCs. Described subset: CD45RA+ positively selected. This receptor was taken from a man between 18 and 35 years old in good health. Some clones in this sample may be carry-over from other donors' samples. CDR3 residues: CASSFGGAYGYTF. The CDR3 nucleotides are TGTGCCAGCAGTTTTGGGGGTGCCTATGGCTACACCTTC.